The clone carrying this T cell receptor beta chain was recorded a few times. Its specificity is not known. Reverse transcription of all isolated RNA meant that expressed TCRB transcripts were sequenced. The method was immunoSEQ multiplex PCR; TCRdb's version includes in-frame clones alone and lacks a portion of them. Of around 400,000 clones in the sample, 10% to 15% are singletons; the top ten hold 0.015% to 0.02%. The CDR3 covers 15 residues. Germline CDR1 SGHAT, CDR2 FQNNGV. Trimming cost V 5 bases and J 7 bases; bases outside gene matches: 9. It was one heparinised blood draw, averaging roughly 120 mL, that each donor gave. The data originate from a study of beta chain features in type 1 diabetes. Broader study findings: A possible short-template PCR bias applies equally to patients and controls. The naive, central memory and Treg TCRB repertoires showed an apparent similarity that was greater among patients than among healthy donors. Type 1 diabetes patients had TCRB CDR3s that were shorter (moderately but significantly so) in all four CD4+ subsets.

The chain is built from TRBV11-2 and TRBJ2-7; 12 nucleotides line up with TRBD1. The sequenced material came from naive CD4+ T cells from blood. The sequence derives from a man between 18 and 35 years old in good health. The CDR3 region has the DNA TGTGCCAGCAGCGTGGCGGGACAGGGGGCGAAGGAGCAGTACTTC. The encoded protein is CASSVAGQGAKEQYF.